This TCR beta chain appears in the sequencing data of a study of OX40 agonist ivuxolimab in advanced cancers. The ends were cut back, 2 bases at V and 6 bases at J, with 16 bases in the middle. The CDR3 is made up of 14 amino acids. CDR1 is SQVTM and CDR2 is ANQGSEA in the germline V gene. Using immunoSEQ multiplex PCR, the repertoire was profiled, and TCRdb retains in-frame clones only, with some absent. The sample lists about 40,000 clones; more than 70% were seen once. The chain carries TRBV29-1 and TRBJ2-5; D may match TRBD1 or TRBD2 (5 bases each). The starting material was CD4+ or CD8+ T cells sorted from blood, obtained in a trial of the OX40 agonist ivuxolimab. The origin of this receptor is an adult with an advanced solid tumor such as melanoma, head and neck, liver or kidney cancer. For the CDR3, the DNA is TGCAGCGTTGAACGCCAGGGCCGGGACCAGACCCAGTACTTC. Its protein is CSVERQGRDQTQYF.